The clone carrying this T cell receptor (beta chain) was detected many times. Germline CDR1 is SQVTM and CDR2 is ANQGSEA. The V end was cut by 3 bases, the J end by 5 bases, with 11 bases between. The CDR3 loop spans 12 amino acids. This record comes from a study of low-dose radiotherapy and immunotherapy resistance in tumors. Time point: after trial treatment. Indicated treatment: LDRT plus nivolumab, ipilimumab, low-dose cyclophosphamide and aspirin (RACIN trial). Gene-specific TRAV and TRBV primers were used for first-strand cDNA, covering alpha and beta chains. TCRs underwent about 20 PCR cycles of amplification with a constant-region primer and V-primer adapter. MiXCR, run by TCRdb on the reads, gives a single entry per CDR3 protein. The table has under 75,000 distinct CDR3 sequences, about 23% seen once.

The sequencing used PBMCs, collected after low-dose radiotherapy plus immunotherapy. The V gene is TRBV29-1, the J gene TRBJ2-7, with D maybe TRBD1 (6 bases). The sequence came from a male donor with prostate cancer. Written as DNA, the CDR3 is TGCAGCGTTGACAGGGGAGCGGACGAGCAGTACTTC. Protein: CSVDRGADEQYF.